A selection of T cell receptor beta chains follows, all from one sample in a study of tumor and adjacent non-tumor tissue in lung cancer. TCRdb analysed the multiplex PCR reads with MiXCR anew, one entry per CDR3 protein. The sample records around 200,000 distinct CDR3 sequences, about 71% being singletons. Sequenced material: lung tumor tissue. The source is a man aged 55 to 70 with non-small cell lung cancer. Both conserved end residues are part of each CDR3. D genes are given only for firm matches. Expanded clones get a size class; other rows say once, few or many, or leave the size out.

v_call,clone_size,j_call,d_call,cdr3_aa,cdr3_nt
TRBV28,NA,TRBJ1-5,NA,CASSLSWGSNQPQHF,TGTGCCAGCAGTTTATCATGGGGGAGCAATCAGCCCCAGCATTTT
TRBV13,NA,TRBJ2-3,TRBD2,CASSYRLAGALPPDTQYF,TGTGCCAGCAGCTACAGATTAGCGGGGGCCCTCCCCCCAGATACGCAGTATTTT
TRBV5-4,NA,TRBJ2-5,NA,CASSSDKGVKETQYF,TGTGCCAGCAGCTCTGACAAAGGGGTCAAGGAGACCCAGTACTTC
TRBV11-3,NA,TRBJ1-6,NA,CAISLTRGNSPLRF,TGTGCCATCAGCTTAACAAGGGGTAATTCACCCCTCCGCTTT
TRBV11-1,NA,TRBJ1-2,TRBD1,CTSTKGQGAGFTF,TGTACCAGCACCAAGGGACAGGGGGCCGGCTTCACCTTC
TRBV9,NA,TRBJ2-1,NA,CASSVEAASYNELFF,TGTGCCAGCAGCGTAGAAGCGGCCTCCTACAATGAGCTGTTCTTC
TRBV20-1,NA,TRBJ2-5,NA,CGALGVGQETQYF,TGCGGTGCCTTAGGGGTGGGTCAAGAGACCCAGTACTTC
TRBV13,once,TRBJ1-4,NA,CASSPYKLPTSNEKLFF,TGTGCCAGCAGCCCGTACAAACTCCCGACCAGTAATGAAAAACTGTTTTTT
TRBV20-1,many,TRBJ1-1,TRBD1,CSARARGQGVPEAFF,TGCAGTGCTAGAGCCCGGGGACAGGGGGTCCCTGAAGCTTTCTTT
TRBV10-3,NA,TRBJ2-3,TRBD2,CAIGEWGLAGATDTQYF,TGTGCCATCGGTGAGTGGGGACTAGCGGGAGCCACAGATACGCAGTATTTT
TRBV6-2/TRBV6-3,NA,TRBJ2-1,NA,CPSSIGRGYYNEQFF,TGTCCCAGCAGTATTGGACGGGGGTACTACAATGAGCAGTTCTTC
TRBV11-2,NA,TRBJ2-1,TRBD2,CASSLLAGADEKFF,TGTGCCAGCAGTTTACTAGCGGGAGCCGATGAGAAGTTCTTC
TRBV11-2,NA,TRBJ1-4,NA,CASSTGMNEKPFF,TGTGCCAGCAGCACCGGAATGAATGAGAAACCGTTTTTT
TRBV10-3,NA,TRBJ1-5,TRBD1,CAISEQGAGNQPQHF,TGTGCCATCAGTGAGCAGGGGGCAGGCAATCAGCCCCAGCATTTT
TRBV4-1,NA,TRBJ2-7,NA,CASSQEGPYHFGLYEQYF,TGTGCCAGCAGCCAAGAGGGACCATACCATTTTGGGCTCTACGAGCAGTACTTC
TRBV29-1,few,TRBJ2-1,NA,CSASGSYSEQFF,TGCAGCGCATCAGGGTCCTACAGTGAGCAGTTCTTC
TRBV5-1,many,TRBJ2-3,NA,CASRNVLPGASTDTQYF,TGCGCCAGCAGGAACGTTCTTCCAGGGGCTAGCACAGATACGCAGTATTTT
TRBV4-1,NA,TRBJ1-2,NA,CASCQDRGEGGYTF,TGCGCCAGCTGCCAAGATCGCGGGGAAGGTGGCTACACGTTC
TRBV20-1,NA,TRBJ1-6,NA,CSARGGGSSYNSPLRF,TGCAGTGCTAGAGGTGGGGGGAGCTCCTATAATTCACCCCTCCGCTTT
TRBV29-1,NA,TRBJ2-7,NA,CSIEGGGYEQYF,TGCAGCATTGAAGGAGGAGGGTACGAGCAGTACTTC
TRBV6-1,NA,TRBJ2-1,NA,CVISLRGSSYNEQFF,TGTGTCATCAGCCTACGAGGGAGCTCCTACAATGAGCAGTTCTTC
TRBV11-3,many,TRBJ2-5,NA,CASSLHGSTETQYF,TGTGCCAGCAGCTTACATGGCAGTACTGAGACCCAGTACTTC
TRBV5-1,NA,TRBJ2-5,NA,CASSMQGDETQYF,TGCGCCAGCAGCATGCAGGGAGACGAGACCCAGTACTTC
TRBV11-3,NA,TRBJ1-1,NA,CASSLRGDNTEAFF,TGTGCAAGCAGCTTGAGGGGAGACAACACTGAAGCTTTCTTT
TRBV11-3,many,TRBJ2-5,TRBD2,CASSSTRWEGETQYF,TGTGCCAGCAGCTCGACTAGGTGGGAGGGGGAGACCCAGTACTTC
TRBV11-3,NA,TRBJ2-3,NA,CASSLHTGTDTQYF,TGTGCCAGCAGCTTGCACACGGGAACTGATACGCAGTATTTT
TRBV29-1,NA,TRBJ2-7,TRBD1,CSVVTRAGGTYEQHF,TGCAGCGTTGTTACGAGGGCAGGGGGAACCTACGAGCAGCACTTT
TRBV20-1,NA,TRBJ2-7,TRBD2,CSARYPGTLAGGGYEQYF,TGCAGTGCTAGATATCCGGGGACCCTAGCGGGAGGGGGCTACGAGCAGTACTTC
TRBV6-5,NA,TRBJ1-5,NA,CASSQGEGGQPQHF,TGTGCCAGCAGTCAAGGGGAAGGTGGACAGCCCCAGCATTTT
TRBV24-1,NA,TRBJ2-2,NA,CAISPATTQRTGELFF,TGTGCCATCAGTCCCGCAACCACACAGAGGACCGGGGAACTGTTTTTT
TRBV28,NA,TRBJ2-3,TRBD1,CASKPGTASTDTQYF,TGTGCCAGCAAGCCCGGGACAGCTAGCACAGATACGCAGTATTTT
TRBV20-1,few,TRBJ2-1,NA,CSARGAGTLDEQFF,TGCAGTGCTAGAGGGGCCGGGACGCTCGATGAGCAGTTCTTC
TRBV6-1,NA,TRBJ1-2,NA,CDSSEWGGTSYGYTF,TGTGACAGCAGCGAATGGGGGGGGACCTCTTATGGCTACACCTTT
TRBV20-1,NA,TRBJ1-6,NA,CGARPQGGNSPLHF,TGCGGTGCTAGACCCCAGGGAGGTAATTCACCCCTCCACTTT
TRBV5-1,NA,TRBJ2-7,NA,CDSSASLAGYEQYF,TGCGACAGCAGCGCCAGCCTGGCGGGTTACGAGCAATACTTC
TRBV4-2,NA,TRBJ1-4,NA,CASSQDDGRTCNEKLFF,TGTGCCAGCAGCCAAGATGACGGCCGAACCTGTAATGAAAAACTGTTTTTT
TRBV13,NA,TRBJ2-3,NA,CANSHRGTTQYF,TGTGCCAACAGTCACCGGGGTACTACGCAGTATTTT
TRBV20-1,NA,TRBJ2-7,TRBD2,CSARGLAGCEQYF,TGCAGTGCTAGAGGATTAGCGGGCTGCGAGCAGTACTTC
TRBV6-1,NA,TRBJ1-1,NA,CASSEAGCPNTEAFF,TGTGCCAGTAGTGAAGCTGGGTGCCCTAACACTGAAGCTTTCTTT
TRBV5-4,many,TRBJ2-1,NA,CASSPFGQGGFNNEQFF,TGTGCCAGCAGCCCCTTTGGGCAGGGGGGTTTTAACAATGAGCAGTTCTTC
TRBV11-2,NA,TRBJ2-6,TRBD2,CARGPTSGGTTGANVLTF,TGTGCCAGAGGTCCAACTAGCGGGGGAACCACTGGGGCCAACGTCCTGACTTTC
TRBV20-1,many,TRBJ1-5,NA,CSAPQGGGGQPQHF,TGCAGTGCTCCCCAAGGGGGGGGCGGGCAGCCCCAGCATTTT
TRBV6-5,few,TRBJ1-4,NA,CANSYTTGTNEKLFF,TGTGCAAACAGTTACACGACCGGGACTAACGAAAAACTGTTTTTT
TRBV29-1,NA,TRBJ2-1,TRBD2,CSVEGGLARISSYIEQFF,TGCAGCGTTGAGGGGGGACTAGCGCGTATCAGCTCCTACATTGAGCAGTTCTTC
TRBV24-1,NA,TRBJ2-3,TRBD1,CATNDPGQGGDMQYF,TGTGCCACCAATGATCCGGGACAGGGGGGAGATATGCAGTATTTT
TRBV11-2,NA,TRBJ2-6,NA,CASRPFSGANVLTF,TGTGCCAGCAGACCTTTCTCTGGAGCCAATGTCCTGACTTTC
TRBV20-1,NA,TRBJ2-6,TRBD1,CSASPHRGLSGANFLTF,TGCAGTGCTTCTCCTCACAGGGGGCTGTCTGGGGCCAACTTCCTGACTTTC
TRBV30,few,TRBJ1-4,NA,CAWSDTGKGEKLFF,TGTGCATGGAGTGACACGGGAAAGGGCGAAAAACTGTTTTTT
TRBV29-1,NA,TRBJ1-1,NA,CSAQGGSAEVFF,TGCAGCGCTCAAGGTGGATCCGCTGAAGTTTTCTTT
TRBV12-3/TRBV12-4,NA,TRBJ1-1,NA,CASSPIPSTEAFF,TGTGCCAGCAGTCCAATACCAAGCACTGAAGCTTTCTTT
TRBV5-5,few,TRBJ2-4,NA,CASSSDRIAKNIQYF,TGTGCCAGCAGCTCCGATCGAATAGCCAAAAACATTCAGTACTTC